The clone carrying this T cell receptor (beta chain) has only a few counts. Trimming cost V 6 bases and J 5 bases; bases outside gene matches: 10. Germline V gene sequence: CDR1 SGHTA, CDR2 FQGNSA. The CDR3 is made up of 15 amino acids. Seattle patient enrollment occurred during active infection, with longitudinal follow-up thereafter. The data derive from a study of blood T cell repertoires in COVID-19. On the study more broadly: Sites in the United States, Italy and Spain provided acute and convalescent COVID-19 samples. Nucleic acid was either cDNA or gDNA, and it came from T cells, B-cell-depleted T cells, or PBMCs.

In the original analysis: Estimation of nucleated cell counts relied on the amplification of reference gene primers. The repertoire was sequenced with immunoSEQ multiplex PCR; TCRdb's copy has only in-frame clones and lacks some. The DNA was the basis for D and trimming; V, J and clone size are from that table. Here the sample spans under 250,000 clones, approximately 90% being singletons. The chain carries TRBV7-2 and TRBJ2-1; TRBD2 aligns across 7 bases. The specimen was peripheral blood. The sequence was obtained from a man aged 55 to 70 with COVID-19, enrolled during active disease. The CDR3 DNA follows: TGTGCCAGCAGACGGGAGGCCCTCCCCAACAATGAGCAGTTCTTC. It is translated as CASRREALPNNEQFF.